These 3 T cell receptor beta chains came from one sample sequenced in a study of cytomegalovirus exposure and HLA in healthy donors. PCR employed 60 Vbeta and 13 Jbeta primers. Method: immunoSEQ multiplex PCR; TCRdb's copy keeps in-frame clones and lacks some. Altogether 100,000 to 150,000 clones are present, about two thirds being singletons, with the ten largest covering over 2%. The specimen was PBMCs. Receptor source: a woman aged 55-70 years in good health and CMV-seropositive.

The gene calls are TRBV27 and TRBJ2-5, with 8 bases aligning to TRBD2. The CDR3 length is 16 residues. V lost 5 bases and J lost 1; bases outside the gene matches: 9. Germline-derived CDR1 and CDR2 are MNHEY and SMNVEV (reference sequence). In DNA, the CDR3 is TGTGCCAGCAGTCCCATCCGGGGGGGATTCCAAGAGACCCAGTACTTC. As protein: CASSPIRGGFQETQYF.

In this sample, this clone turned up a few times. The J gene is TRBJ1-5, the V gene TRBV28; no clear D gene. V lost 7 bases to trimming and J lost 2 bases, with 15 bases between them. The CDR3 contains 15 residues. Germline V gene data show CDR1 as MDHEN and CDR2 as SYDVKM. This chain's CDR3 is CASTPPTEGNQPQHF. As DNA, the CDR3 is TGTGCCAGCACACCGCCCACGGAGGGCAATCAGCCCCAGCATTTT. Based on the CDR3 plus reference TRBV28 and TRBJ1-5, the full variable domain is DVKVTQSSRYLVKRTGEKVFLECVQDMDHENMFWYRQDPGLGLRLIYFSYDVKMKEKGDIPEGYSVSREKKERFSLILESASTNQTSMYLCASTPPTEGNQPQHFGDGTRLSIL.

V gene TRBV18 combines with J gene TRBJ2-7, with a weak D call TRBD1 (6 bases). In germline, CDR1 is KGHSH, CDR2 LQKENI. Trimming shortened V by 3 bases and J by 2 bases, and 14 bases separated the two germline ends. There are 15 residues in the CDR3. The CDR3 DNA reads TGTGCCAGCTCACCCCTGAGGGGGTCCACCTACGAGCAGTACTTC. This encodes CASSPLRGSTYEQYF.